Presented here are 26 T cell receptor beta chains from one specimen sequenced in a study of shared clonotypes between healthy human individuals. Repertoires were generated with immunoSEQ multiplex PCR, while TCRdb's copy carries only in-frame clones and drops some. The data show 2 million to 2.5 million clones, about 95% seen once. As defined, naive CD8 cells were CD45RO-negative and positively selected for CCR7, with terminally differentiated effector memory CD45RA+ cells excluded. Sequencing was carried out using naive CD8+ T cells sorted from blood. The receptors were gathered from a man younger than 35 in good health.

The chain couples TRBV9 to TRBJ1-2; D is perhaps TRBD1 (5 bases). The CDR3 extends over 14 amino acids. Trimming took off 4 bases at V and 2 bases at J, with 12 bases between the two ends. Germline V CDR1 and CDR2: SGDLS, YYNGEE. In DNA, the CDR3 is TGTGCCAGCAGCATCGCTGGGGCCAACTATGGCTACACCTTC. This codes for CASSIAGANYGYTF.

The V call is TRBV5-1, the J call TRBJ2-2; D may be TRBD1 (7 bases). Germline V gene data show CDR1 as SGHRS and CDR2 as YFSETQ. CDR3 size: 16 residues. The V end lost 4 bases, the J end lost 7 bases, and 20 bases lay between the germline ends. CDR3 sequence reads: CASSRLRQGAGGELFF. The DNA for the CDR3 is TGCGCCAGCAGCCGGCTAAGACAGGGAGCGGGCGGGGAGCTGTTTTTT.

As regards this clone: Other DNA sequences of this sample code for an identical CDR3. The chain employs TRBV9 and TRBJ2-3; perhaps TRBD2 as D (7 bases). V lost 2 bases, J lost 5 bases, and 12 bases lay in between. CDR1 is SGDLS, CDR2 YYNGEE, per germline. This CDR3 is 14 amino acids long. Here the CDR3 reads CASSVAGAGDTQYF. The CDR3 DNA reads TGTGCCAGCAGCGTGGCGGGGGCCGGAGATACGCAGTATTTT.

The chain uses TRBV14 and TRBJ2-3; TRBD2 matches at 9 bases. The germline V gene encodes CDR1 SGHDN and CDR2 FVKESK. The V gene end was trimmed by 0 bases and the J gene end by 2 bases; junction bases not matched to a gene: 6. CDR3 length: 17 residues. The CDR3 DNA reads as TGTGCCAGCAGCCAAGACGCGACTAGCGGATACACAGATACGCAGTATTTT. Protein: CASSQDATSGYTDTQYF.

The chain carries TRBV5-1 and TRBJ2-5; D gene ambiguous. CDR3 length: 15 residues. Per germline, CDR1 SGHRS and CDR2 YFSETQ. Trimming stripped 4 bases from V and 0 bases from J, with 13 bases between. CDR3 bases: TGCGCCAGCAGCCACGCGGACCGTTACCAAGAGACCCAGTACTTC. Residues: CASSHADRYQETQYF.

V usage is TRBV9 and J usage is TRBJ2-1; D is unresolved. The CDR3 has 14 residues. V lost 3 bases and J lost 3, with 10 bases in between. Germline assignment: CDR1 SGDLS and CDR2 YYNGEE. CDR3 bases: TGTGCCAGCAGCGATGGGTTTAGCTACAATGAGCAGTTCTTC. Protein: CASSDGFSYNEQFF.

Comment on this clone: This CDR3 is also generated by other DNA sequences in the sample. The chain is built from TRBV5-1 and TRBJ2-1; the match to TRBD2 covers 8 bases. The length of the CDR3 is 15 residues. From germline, CDR1 is SGHRS and CDR2 YFSETQ. The V segment lost 1 base and the J segment 3 bases; nucleotides outside the gene matches: 3. Written as DNA, the CDR3 is TGCGCCAGCAGCTTGTTCAGCGGGAGCTACAATGAGCAGTTCTTC. Its translation is CASSLFSGSYNEQFF.

V usage is TRBV13 and J usage is TRBJ2-2; D is unresolved. Looked up from germline, CDR1 is PRHDT and CDR2 is FYEKMQ (reference sequence). This CDR3 spans 16 amino acids. Trimming took off 4 bases at V and 0 bases at J, with 12 bases between the two ends. The chain's CDR3 is CASSSDLSTNTGELFF. CDR3 DNA: TGTGCCAGCAGCTCCGACCTCTCGACGAACACCGGGGAGCTGTTTTTT.

The chain employs TRBV7-9 and TRBJ2-7, with D tentatively TRBD2 (6 bases). V lost 1 base, J lost 5 bases, and 9 bases lay in between. The CDR3 is 13 residues long. Germline CDR1 is SEHNR and CDR2 is FQNEAQ (reference sequence). CDR3 sequence reads: CASSLEAGNEQYF. The DNA of the CDR3 is TGTGCCAGCAGCTTAGAAGCGGGTAACGAGCAGTACTTC.

The chain joins TRBV27 to TRBJ2-7; tentatively, D is TRBD1 (5 bases). This CDR3 comprises 16 residues. The V gene lost 5 bases and the J gene lost 0 bases, with 17 bases spanning the gap. In germline, CDR1 is MNHEY, CDR2 SMNVEV (reference sequence). The CDR3 DNA sequence: TGTGCCAGCAGTCCGAGGACACTTATGGGCTCCTACGAGCAGTACTTC. Protein sequence: CASSPRTLMGSYEQYF.

The rearrangement links TRBV5-3 to TRBJ1-5, with D maybe TRBD1 (5 bases). TRBV5-3 is an ORF; its function is uncertain. This CDR3 contains 17 residues. Trimming shortened V by 0 bases and J by 0 bases, and 13 bases separated the two germline ends. This chain's CDR3 is CARSLERGEDSNQPQHF. The CDR3 DNA reads as TGTGCCAGAAGCTTGGAACGAGGGGAGGATAGCAATCAGCCCCAGCATTTT.

The chain couples TRBV5-6 to TRBJ2-1; D perhaps matches TRBD2 (5 bases). Germline CDR1 reads SGHDT; CDR2 reads YYEEEE. This CDR3 spans 13 amino acids. Trimming removed 2 bases from V and 8 bases from J, with 11 bases in between. DNA for the CDR3: TGTGCCAGCAGCTTTGGGTTCGGGGATGAGCAGTTCTTC. This codes for CASSFGFGDEQFF.

This chain joins TRBV6-6 and TRBJ2-7, with 12 bases aligning to TRBD2. Germline V gene data show CDR1 as MNHNY and CDR2 as SVGAGI (reference sequence). The CDR3 is 14 amino acids. Trimming took 7 bases from V and 2 from J; bases not matched to a gene: 3. Written as DNA, the CDR3 is TGTGCCAGCACTGGGACTAGCGGGCCCTACGAGCAGTACTTC. Its translation is CASTGTSGPYEQYF.

As concerns this clone: Within the sample, other DNA sequences also encode this same CDR3. The rearrangement joins TRBV27 to TRBJ2-7, with a possible D match to TRBD1 (6 bases). Trimming left V 3 bases short and J 6 bases short, with 9 bases between. Germline V gives CDR1 MNHEY, CDR2 SMNVEV (reference sequence). CDR3 length: 12 residues. CDR3: CASSFLGAEQYF. The CDR3 coding sequence is TGTGCCAGCAGTTTCTTGGGGGCCGAGCAGTACTTC.

The rearrangement joins TRBV10-3 to TRBJ2-7, with D unclear. The CDR3 spans 17 residues. Trimming shortened V by 2 bases and J by 4 bases, and 21 bases separated the two germline ends. The V gene's germline CDR1 is ENHRY and CDR2 SYGVKD. CDR3 residues: CAISEGFGQFNPYEQYF. DNA of the CDR3: TGTGCCATCAGTGAGGGGTTTGGGCAGTTCAATCCGTACGAGCAGTACTTC.

The chain couples TRBV30 to TRBJ1-1, with D possibly matching TRBD1 (6 bases). The CDR3 is made up of 16 amino acids. Trimming pared 0 bases from V and 6 bases from J, leaving 20 bases between. From germline, CDR1 is GTSNPN and CDR2 SVGIG (reference sequence). The CDR3 DNA sequence: TGTGCCTGGAGTGTTGATAAGGGACAAACCCTCGCTGAAGCTTTCTTT. Amino acid sequence: CAWSVDKGQTLAEAFF.

The V call is TRBV28, the J call TRBJ1-6; D is uncertain. The CDR3 consists of 15 residues. Trimming removed 1 base at V and 3 bases at J, with 7 bases between. Per the germline V gene, CDR1 is MDHEN and CDR2 is SYDVKM. The CDR3 loop is CASSLSRLYNSPLHF. CDR3 nucleotide sequence: TGTGCCAGCAGTTTATCCCGGCTCTATAATTCACCCCTCCACTTT.

This clone was seen once. The CDR3: CAGTLAGAYNEQFF. CDR3 DNA: TGTGCCGGTACACTAGCGGGGGCCTACAATGAGCAGTTCTTC. The chain carries TRBV5-4 and TRBJ2-1, with 11 bases aligning to TRBD2. The CDR3 has 14 amino acids. Germline V gene data show CDR1 as SGHNT and CDR2 as YYREEE (reference sequence). V lost 10 bases and J lost 2; bases outside the gene matches: 5.

The chain uses TRBV5-8 and TRBJ1-5; no clear D gene. Trimming shortened V by 2 bases and J by 15 bases, and 3 bases separated the two germline ends. This CDR3 is built from 8 residues. Germline assignment: CDR1 SGHTS and CDR2 YDEGEE. CDR3 DNA sequence: TGTGCCAGCAGCTTCTGGCATTTT. Translation gives CASSFWHF.

DNA for the CDR3: TGTGCCAGCAGCTTATCGGGACACTCCTACGAGCAGTACTTC. Protein product: CASSLSGHSYEQYF. The chain joins TRBV7-3 to TRBJ2-7; possible D gene TRBD1, 6 bases. The germline gives CDR1 SGHTA, CDR2 FQGTGA. CDR3 size: 14 residues. V was trimmed by 2 bases and J by 0 bases, leaving 8 bases between them. The complete variable domain, with remaining parts taken from reference TRBV7-3 and TRBJ2-7, reads GAGVSQTPSNKVTEKGKYVELRCDPISGHTALYWYRQSLGQGPEFLIYFQGTGAADDSGLPNDRFFAVRPEGSVSTLKIQRTERGDSAVYLCASSLSGHSYEQYFGPGTRLTVT.

The chain has TRBV13 and TRBJ2-3; D is tentatively TRBD1 or TRBD2 (5 bases each). Trimming left V 10 bases short and J 8 bases short, with 16 bases between. Germline values: CDR1 PRHDT, CDR2 FYEKMQ (reference sequence). The CDR3 is 12 amino acids. The CDR3 is CATGEGPGTQYF. The DNA of the CDR3 is TGTGCCACCGGCGAGGGGCCAGGTACGCAGTATTTT.

The chain carries TRBV15 and TRBJ1-6; D gene unclear. There are 16 residues in the CDR3. The V gene lost 1 base and the J gene lost 7 bases, with 14 bases spanning the gap. Germline assignment: CDR1 LNHNV and CDR2 YYDKDF (reference sequence). CDR3 sequence reads: CATSRGQEDHNSPLHF. The CDR3 DNA is TGTGCCACCAGCAGAGGACAAGAGGATCACAATTCACCCCTCCACTTT.

The chain uses TRBV28 and TRBJ2-5; TRBD1 matches 9 bases. V trimming: 3 bases; J trimming: 2 bases; junction bases outside the gene matches: 7. Germline CDR1 reads MDHEN; CDR2 reads SYDVKM. This CDR3 contains 16 residues. The CDR3 coding sequence is TGTGCCAGCAGTTTCGGGACAGGGATCCCTCAAGAGACCCAGTACTTC. It yields the protein CASSFGTGIPQETQYF.

The J gene is TRBJ2-5, the V gene TRBV25-1; TRBD1 agrees at 7 bases. From germline, CDR1 is MGHDK and CDR2 SYGVNS. CDR3 length: 18 amino acids. The J segment lost 5 bases and the V segment lost 2 bases, leaving 17 bases of the junction unmatched. CDR3 in DNA: TGTGCCAGCAGTGAACTAGCCGGAGACAGGGTCAGAGCGGAGACCCAGTACTTC. This encodes CASSELAGDRVRAETQYF.

The J gene is TRBJ1-1, the V gene TRBV30; 7 bases line up with TRBD1. Germline V gene lookup returns CDR1 GTSNPN and CDR2 SVGIG (reference sequence). Trimming removed 2 bases from V and 8 bases from J; junction bases left unmatched: 8. This CDR3 has 13 amino acids. The chain's CDR3 is CAWSYGTGEEAFF. The CDR3 nucleotides are TGTGCCTGGAGTTACGGCACAGGGGAGGAAGCTTTCTTT.

Details on this clone: One end of the junction varies from germline; a read error may be responsible. The chain has TRBV6-6 and TRBJ1-2; 10 nucleotides match TRBD1. The CDR3 runs to 14 residues. Germline CDR1 is MNHNY and CDR2 is SVGAGI (reference sequence). The CDR3 coding sequence is TGTGCCAGCAGTTGGGGACAGGGGAACTGTGGCTACACCTTC. Translated, it gives CASSWGQGNCGYTF.